This T cell receptor beta chain was obtained from a study of blood T cell repertoires in COVID-19. Overall study: Some COVID-19 samples were acute and others convalescent; all came from the United States, Italy and Spain. PBMCs, B-cell-depleted T cells, or T cells provided the cDNA or gDNA that made up the material.

This clone was seen a single time. Under the authors' procedure: The assay estimated nucleated cells by amplifying reference gene primers. The protocol was immunoSEQ multiplex PCR, while the TCRdb copy is restricted to in-frame clones and leaves out a portion. The V and J calls and clone size come from that table; D and trimming were worked out from the DNA. Of fewer than 250,000 clones in the sample, 85% to 90% were seen once. This sequence was found in a woman in her fifties or sixties with acute or convalescent COVID-19. The sample taken for sequencing was peripheral blood.

The CDR3 spells CASSTGTSGSTDTQYF. CDR3 sequence (DNA): TGTGCCAGCAGCACCGGGACTAGCGGTAGCACAGATACGCAGTATTTT. V usage is TRBV7-2 and J usage is TRBJ2-3, with TRBD2 matching over 11 bases. CDR3 length equals 16 residues. CDR1 is SGHTA, CDR2 FQGNSA, per germline. V was pared by 5 bases and J by 0 bases, with 4 bases of the junction left unmatched.